The clone carrying this T cell receptor (beta chain) was observed a few times. Its matching antigen is unknown. The source of the sample is a study of T cells in Graves' hyperthyroidism and ophthalmopathy. Across the whole study: Prior to any treatment, at the point of initial diagnosis, peripheral blood was collected. Whole-study findings and limits: Blood also held most thyroid clonotypes expanded beyond 0.001.

Looked up from germline, CDR1 is MDHEN and CDR2 is SYDVKM. The V segment lost 7 bases and the J segment 4 bases; nucleotides outside the gene matches: 7. The CDR3 is 13 residues long. Authors of the study amplified TCR beta CDR3 regions from RNA transcripts. Primed by the HTBI set, a first-round RT-PCR was run on the TCR CDR3. TCRdb fed the multiplex PCR reads into MiXCR, producing one record per CDR3 protein. The top ten clones hold 20% to 25% of a sample with around 340,000 distinct CDR3 sequences, approximately 13% of them seen once. The chain is built from TRBV28 and TRBJ2-7; 7 bases fit TRBD2. This TCR came from a woman aged 25 to 39 with Graves' hyperthyroidism. Sequencing input: blood. CDR3 sequence: CASTQGGLYEQYF. CDR3 nucleotide sequence: TGTGCCAGCACTCAGGGAGGGCTGTACGAGCAGTACTTC.